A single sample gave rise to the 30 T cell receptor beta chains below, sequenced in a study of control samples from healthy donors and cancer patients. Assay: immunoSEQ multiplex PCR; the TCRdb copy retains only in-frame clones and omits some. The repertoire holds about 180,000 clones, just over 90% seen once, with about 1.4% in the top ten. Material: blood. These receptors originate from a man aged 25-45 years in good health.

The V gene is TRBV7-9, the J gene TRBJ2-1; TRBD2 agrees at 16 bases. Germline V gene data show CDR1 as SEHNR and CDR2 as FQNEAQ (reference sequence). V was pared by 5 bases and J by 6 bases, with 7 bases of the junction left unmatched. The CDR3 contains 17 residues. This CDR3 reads CASSPGLAGGPSNEQFF. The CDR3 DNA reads TGTGCCAGCAGCCCGGGACTAGCGGGAGGGCCGAGCAATGAGCAGTTCTTC.

The CDR3 DNA reads as TGTGCCAGCAGTTACAAGCTCACTAACTATGGCTACACCTTC. It is translated as CASSYKLTNYGYTF. The V call is TRBV6-5, the J call TRBJ1-2; no clear D. Germline-derived CDR1 and CDR2 are MNHEY and SVGAGI. The CDR3 has 14 residues. The V end lost 2 bases, the J end lost 0 bases, and 7 bases lay between the germline ends.

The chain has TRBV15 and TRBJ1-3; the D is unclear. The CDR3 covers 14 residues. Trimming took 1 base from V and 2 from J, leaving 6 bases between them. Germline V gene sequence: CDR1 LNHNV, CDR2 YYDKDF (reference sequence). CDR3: CATSRVGTGNTIYF. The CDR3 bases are TGTGCCACCAGCAGAGTAGGGACTGGAAACACCATATATTTT. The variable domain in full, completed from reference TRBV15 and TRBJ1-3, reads DAMVIQNPRYQVTQFGKPVTLSCSQTLNHNVMYWYQQKSSQAPKLLFHYYDKDFNNEADTPDNFQSRRPNTSFCFLDIRSPGLGDTAMYLCATSRVGTGNTIYFGEGSWLTVV.

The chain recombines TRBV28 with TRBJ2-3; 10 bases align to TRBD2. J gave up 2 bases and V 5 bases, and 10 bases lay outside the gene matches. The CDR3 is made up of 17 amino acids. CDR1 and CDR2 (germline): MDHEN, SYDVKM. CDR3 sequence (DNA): TGTGCCAGCAGTGCCTCTAGCGGGAGACGGTCCACAGATACGCAGTATTTT. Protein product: CASSASSGRRSTDTQYF.

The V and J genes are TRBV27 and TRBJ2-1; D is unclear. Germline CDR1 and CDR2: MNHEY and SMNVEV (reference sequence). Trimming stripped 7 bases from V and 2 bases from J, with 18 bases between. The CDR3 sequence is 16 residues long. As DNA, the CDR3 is TGTGCCAGCAAAAGAAGTGCGGATGACACCTACAATGAGCAGTTCTTC. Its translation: CASKRSADDTYNEQFF.

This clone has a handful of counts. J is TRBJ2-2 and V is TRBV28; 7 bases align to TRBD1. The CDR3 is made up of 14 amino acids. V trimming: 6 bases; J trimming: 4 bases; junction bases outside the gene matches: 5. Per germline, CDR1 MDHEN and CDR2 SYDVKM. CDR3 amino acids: CASRVPGGTGELFF. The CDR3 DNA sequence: TGTGCCAGCAGGGTGCCAGGGGGCACCGGGGAGCTGTTTTTT. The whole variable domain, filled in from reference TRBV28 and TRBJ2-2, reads DVKVTQSSRYLVKRTGEKVFLECVQDMDHENMFWYRQDPGLGLRLIYFSYDVKMKEKGDIPEGYSVSREKKERFSLILESASTNQTSMYLCASRVPGGTGELFFGEGSRLTVL.

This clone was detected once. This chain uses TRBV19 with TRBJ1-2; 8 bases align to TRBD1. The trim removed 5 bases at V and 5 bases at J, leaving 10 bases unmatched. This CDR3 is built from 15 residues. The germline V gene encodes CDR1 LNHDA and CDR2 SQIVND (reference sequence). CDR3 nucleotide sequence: TGTGCCAGTAGTCAGGGGGCAGGGAAGCAATATGGCTACACCTTC. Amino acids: CASSQGAGKQYGYTF.

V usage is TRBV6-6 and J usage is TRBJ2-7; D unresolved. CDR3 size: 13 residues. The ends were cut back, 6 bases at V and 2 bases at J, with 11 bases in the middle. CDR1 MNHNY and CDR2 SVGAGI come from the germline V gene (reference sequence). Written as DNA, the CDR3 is TGTGCCAGCAGCTCTTCGGGTCCCTACGAGCAGTACTTC. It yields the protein CASSSSGPYEQYF.

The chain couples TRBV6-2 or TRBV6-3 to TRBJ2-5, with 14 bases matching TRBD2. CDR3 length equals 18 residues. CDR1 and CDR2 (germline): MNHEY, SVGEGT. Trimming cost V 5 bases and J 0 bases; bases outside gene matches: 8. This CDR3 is CASSLPGTSGSYQETQYF. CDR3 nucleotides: TGTGCCAGCAGTCTACCGGGGACTAGCGGGAGCTACCAAGAGACCCAGTACTTC.

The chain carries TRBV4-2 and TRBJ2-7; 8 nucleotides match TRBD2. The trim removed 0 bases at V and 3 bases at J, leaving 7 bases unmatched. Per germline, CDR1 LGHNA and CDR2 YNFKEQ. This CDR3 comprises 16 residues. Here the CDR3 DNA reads TGTGCCAGCAGCCAAGAGGGTCTAGCGGGCATCTACGAGCAGTACTTC. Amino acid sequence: CASSQEGLAGIYEQYF.

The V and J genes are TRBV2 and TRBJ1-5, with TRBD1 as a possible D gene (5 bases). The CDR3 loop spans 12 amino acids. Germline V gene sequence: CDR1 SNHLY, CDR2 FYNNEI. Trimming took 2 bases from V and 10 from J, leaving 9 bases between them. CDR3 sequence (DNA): TGTGCCAGCAGTGAATGGCAGGGCCCCCAGCATTTT. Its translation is CASSEWQGPQHF.

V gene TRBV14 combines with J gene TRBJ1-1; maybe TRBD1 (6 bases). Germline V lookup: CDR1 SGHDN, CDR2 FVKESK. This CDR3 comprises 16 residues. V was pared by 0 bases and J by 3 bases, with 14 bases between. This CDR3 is CASSQEAGAKYTEAFF. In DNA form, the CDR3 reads TGTGCCAGCAGCCAAGAAGCAGGGGCGAAATACACTGAAGCTTTCTTT.

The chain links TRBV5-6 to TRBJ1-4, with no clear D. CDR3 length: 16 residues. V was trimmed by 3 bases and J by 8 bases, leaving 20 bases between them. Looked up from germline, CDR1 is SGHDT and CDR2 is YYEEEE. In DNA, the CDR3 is TGTGCCAGCAGCTCCGGAGTGGAGGCCAAAGGGGAAAAACTGTTTTTT. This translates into CASSSGVEAKGEKLFF.

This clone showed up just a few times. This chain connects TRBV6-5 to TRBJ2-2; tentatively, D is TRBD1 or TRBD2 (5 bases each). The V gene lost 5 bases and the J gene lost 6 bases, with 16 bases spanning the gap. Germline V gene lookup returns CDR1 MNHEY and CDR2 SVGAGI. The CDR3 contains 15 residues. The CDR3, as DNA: TGTGCCAGCAGTCCCCGGGGCTCATCGTCCGGGGAGCTGTTTTTT. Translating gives CASSPRGSSSGELFF.

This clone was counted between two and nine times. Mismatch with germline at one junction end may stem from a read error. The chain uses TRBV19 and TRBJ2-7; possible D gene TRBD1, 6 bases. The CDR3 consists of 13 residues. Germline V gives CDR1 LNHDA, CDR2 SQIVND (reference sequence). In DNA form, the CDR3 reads TGTGCCAGTAGCGTACAGGGCTCCTCCGAGCAGTACTTC. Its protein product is CASSVQGSSEQYF. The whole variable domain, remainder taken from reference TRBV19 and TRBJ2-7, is DGGITQSPKYLFRKEGQNVTLSCEQNLNHDAMYWYRQDPGQGLRLIYYSQIVNDFQKGDIAEGYSVSREKKESFPLTVTSAQKNPTAFYLCASSVQGSSEQYFGPGTRLTVT.

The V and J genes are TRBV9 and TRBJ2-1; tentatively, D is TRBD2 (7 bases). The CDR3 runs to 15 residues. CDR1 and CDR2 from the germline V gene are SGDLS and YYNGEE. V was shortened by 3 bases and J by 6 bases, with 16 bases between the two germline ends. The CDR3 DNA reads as TGTGCCAGCAGCGACCCCGAGGGGGGGCTCAATGAGCAGTTCTTC. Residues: CASSDPEGGLNEQFF.

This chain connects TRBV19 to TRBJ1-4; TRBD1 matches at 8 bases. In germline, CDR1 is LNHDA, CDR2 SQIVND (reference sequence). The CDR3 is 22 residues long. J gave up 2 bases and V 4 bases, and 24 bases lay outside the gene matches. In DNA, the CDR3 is TGTGCCAGTAGTACCCTCCGCTCCCGGACAGGGTTCTCCGGGGGGACTAATGAAAAACTGTTTTTT. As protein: CASSTLRSRTGFSGGTNEKLFF.

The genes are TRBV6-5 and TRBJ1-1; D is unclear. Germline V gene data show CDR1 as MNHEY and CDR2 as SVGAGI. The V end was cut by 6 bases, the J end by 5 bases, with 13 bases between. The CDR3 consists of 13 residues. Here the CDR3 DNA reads TGTGCCAGCAGGCGTAAGGGCTGGACTGAAGCTTTCTTT. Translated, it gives CASRRKGWTEAFF.

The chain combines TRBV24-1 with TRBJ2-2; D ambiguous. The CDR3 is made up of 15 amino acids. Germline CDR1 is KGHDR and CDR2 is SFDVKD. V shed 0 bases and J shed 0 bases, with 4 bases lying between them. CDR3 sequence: CATSDLRSNTGELFF. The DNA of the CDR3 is TGTGCCACCAGTGATTTGAGGTCGAACACCGGGGAGCTGTTTTTT.

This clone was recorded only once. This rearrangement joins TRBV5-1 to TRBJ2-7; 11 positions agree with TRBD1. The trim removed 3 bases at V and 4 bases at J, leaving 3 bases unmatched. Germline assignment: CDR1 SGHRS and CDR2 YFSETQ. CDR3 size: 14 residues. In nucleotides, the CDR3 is TGCGCCAGCAGCTGGACAGGGGGCTCGTACGAGCAGTACTTC. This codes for CASSWTGGSYEQYF.

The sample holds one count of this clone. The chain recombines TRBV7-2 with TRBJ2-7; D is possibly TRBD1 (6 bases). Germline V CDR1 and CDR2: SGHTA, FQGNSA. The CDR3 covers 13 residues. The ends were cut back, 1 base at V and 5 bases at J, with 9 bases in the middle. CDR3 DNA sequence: TGTGCCAGCAGCTTAGGGGGGCGCAACGAGCAGTACTTC. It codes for CASSLGGRNEQYF.

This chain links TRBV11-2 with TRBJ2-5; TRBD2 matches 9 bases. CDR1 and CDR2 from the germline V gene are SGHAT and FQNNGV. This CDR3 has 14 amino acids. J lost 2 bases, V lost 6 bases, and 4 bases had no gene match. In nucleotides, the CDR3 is TGTGCCAGCAGTTTCCTAGCGGGGCAAGAGACCCAGTACTTC. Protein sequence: CASSFLAGQETQYF.

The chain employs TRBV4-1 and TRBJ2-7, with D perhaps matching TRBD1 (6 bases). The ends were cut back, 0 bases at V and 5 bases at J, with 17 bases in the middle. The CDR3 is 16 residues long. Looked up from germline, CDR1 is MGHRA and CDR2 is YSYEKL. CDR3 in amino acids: CASSQDLTGLIDEQYF. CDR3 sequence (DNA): TGCGCCAGCAGCCAAGATTTAACAGGGCTGATCGACGAGCAGTACTTC.

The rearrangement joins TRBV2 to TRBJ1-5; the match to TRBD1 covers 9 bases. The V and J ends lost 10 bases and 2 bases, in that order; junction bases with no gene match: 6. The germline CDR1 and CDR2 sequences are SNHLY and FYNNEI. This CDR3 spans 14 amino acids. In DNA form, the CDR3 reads TGTGCCACAAACGGACAGGGGCGCAATCAGCCCCAGCATTTT. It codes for CATNGQGRNQPQHF.

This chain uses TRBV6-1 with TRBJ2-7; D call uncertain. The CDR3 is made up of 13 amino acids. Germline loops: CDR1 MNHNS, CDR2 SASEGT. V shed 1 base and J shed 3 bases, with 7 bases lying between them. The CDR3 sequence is CASSEGALYEQYF. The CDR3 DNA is TGTGCCAGCAGTGAAGGGGCCCTCTACGAGCAGTACTTC.

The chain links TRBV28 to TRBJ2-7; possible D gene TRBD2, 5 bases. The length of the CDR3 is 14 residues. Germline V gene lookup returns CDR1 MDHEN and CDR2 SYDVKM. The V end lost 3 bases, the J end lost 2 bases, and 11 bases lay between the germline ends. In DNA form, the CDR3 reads TGTGCCAGCAGTTTGGTAGGGAGAGCCTACGAGCAGTACTTC. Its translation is CASSLVGRAYEQYF. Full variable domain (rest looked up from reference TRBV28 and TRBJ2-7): DVKVTQSSRYLVKRTGEKVFLECVQDMDHENMFWYRQDPGLGLRLIYFSYDVKMKEKGDIPEGYSVSREKKERFSLILESASTNQTSMYLCASSLVGRAYEQYFGPGTRLTVT.

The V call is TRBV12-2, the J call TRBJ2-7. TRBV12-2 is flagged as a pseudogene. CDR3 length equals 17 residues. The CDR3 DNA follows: TGTGCAAGTCGCCCTCCGACCGCTTTGGCCCTATCCTACGAGCAGTACTTC. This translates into CASRPPTALALSYEQYF.

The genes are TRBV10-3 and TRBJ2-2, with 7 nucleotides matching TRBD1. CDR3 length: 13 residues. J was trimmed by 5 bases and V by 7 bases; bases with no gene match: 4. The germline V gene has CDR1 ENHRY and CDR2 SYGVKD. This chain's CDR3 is CAINPTGTGELFF. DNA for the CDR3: TGTGCCATCAATCCGACAGGGACCGGGGAGCTGTTTTTT.

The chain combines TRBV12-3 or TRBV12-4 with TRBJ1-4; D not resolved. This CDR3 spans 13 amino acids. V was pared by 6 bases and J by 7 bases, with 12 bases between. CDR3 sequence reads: CASSRELGEKLFF. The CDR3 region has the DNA TGTGCCAGCAGCCGGGAACTAGGTGAAAAACTGTTTTTT.

The CDR3 DNA sequence: TGTGCCAGCTCACGGGACACCCTGGATGGCTACACCTTC. Its translation is CASSRDTLDGYTF. The chain is built from TRBV18 and TRBJ1-2, with a tentative D call TRBD1 (6 bases). The CDR3 covers 13 residues. The germline V gene encodes CDR1 KGHSH and CDR2 LQKENI. Trimming took 4 bases from V and 6 from J, leaving 12 bases between them.